Listed below are T cell receptor beta chains from one sample, sequenced in a study of OX40 agonist ivuxolimab in advanced cancers. TCRdb's copy holds only in-frame clones and misses some; the assay was immunoSEQ multiplex PCR. The sample has about 98,000 clones; around nine tenths are singletons. Sequencing used CD4+ or CD8+ T cells sorted from blood, obtained in a trial of the OX40 agonist ivuxolimab. The receptors shown here come from an adult with an advanced solid tumor such as melanoma, head and neck, liver or kidney cancer. Both conserved end residues are part of each CDR3. Each record gives: V gene, J gene, D gene, clone size, CDR3 DNA, CDR3 protein. The D gene is left open where the match is weak. For some rows the clone size is stated as once, few or many, or as a class when expanded; others skip it.

v_gene: TRBV4-2
j_gene: TRBJ2-5
d_gene: NA
abundance: NA
CDR3nt: TGTGCCAGCAGCCAAGGTTCTAATATGTGGGAGACCCAGTACTTC
CDR3aa: CASSQGSNMWETQYF

v_gene: TRBV19
j_gene: TRBJ2-5
d_gene: NA
abundance: NA
CDR3nt: TGTGCCAGTAGTATCGCTCCCTTTGAGACCCAGTACTTC
CDR3aa: CASSIAPFETQYF

v_gene: TRBV20-1
j_gene: TRBJ2-3
d_gene: NA
abundance: NA
CDR3nt: TGCAGTGCCTTGGAAGATACGCAGTATTTT
CDR3aa: CSALEDTQYF

v_gene: TRBV5-1
j_gene: TRBJ2-4
d_gene: TRBD2
abundance: NA
CDR3nt: TGCGCCAGCAGCTTTGGGGACCCGACTAGCGGGGAAGCCAAAAACATTCAGTACTTC
CDR3aa: CASSFGDPTSGEAKNIQYF

v_gene: TRBV10-2
j_gene: TRBJ1-1
d_gene: NA
abundance: NA
CDR3nt: TGCGCCAGCGGGACTGGGAACACTGAAGCTTTCTTT
CDR3aa: CASGTGNTEAFF

v_gene: TRBV6-1
j_gene: TRBJ2-7
d_gene: NA
abundance: NA
CDR3nt: TGTGCCAGCAACGACCGGGACTCCCAGCAGTACTTC
CDR3aa: CASNDRDSQQYF

v_gene: TRBV7-3
j_gene: TRBJ2-5
d_gene: TRBD2
abundance: NA
CDR3nt: TGTGCCAGCAGCTCCGGACTAGCGGGGGAAGAGACCCAGTACTTC
CDR3aa: CASSSGLAGEETQYF

v_gene: TRBV7-6
j_gene: TRBJ2-3
d_gene: NA
abundance: NA
CDR3nt: TGTGCCAGCAGCTCCTTGGGGTGGGGAGGCACAGATACGCAGTATTTT
CDR3aa: CASSSLGWGGTDTQYF

v_gene: TRBV11-2
j_gene: TRBJ2-3
d_gene: TRBD1
abundance: NA
CDR3nt: TGTGCCGGAAACAGGGGGATGAGCACAGATACGCAGTATTTT
CDR3aa: CAGNRGMSTDTQYF

v_gene: TRBV18
j_gene: TRBJ1-2
d_gene: TRBD1
abundance: NA
CDR3nt: TGTGCCAGCTCAACCCTACAGGGGACAGCTAACTATGGCTACACCTTC
CDR3aa: CASSTLQGTANYGYTF

v_gene: TRBV2
j_gene: TRBJ2-5
d_gene: NA
abundance: NA
CDR3nt: TGTGCCAGCAGTGATGGCAGGGGCGTTGGGGAGACCCAGTACTTC
CDR3aa: CASSDGRGVGETQYF

v_gene: TRBV15
j_gene: TRBJ2-7
d_gene: TRBD2
abundance: few
CDR3nt: TGTGCCACCAGCAGAGATCCGGCAGCGGGGGACGAGCAGTACTTC
CDR3aa: CATSRDPAAGDEQYF

v_gene: TRBV10-3
j_gene: TRBJ2-7
d_gene: NA
abundance: NA
CDR3nt: TGTGCCATCAGTGAGTTCCGGACAGAAGGCGAGCAGTACTTC
CDR3aa: CAISEFRTEGEQYF

v_gene: TRBV5-1
j_gene: TRBJ1-1
d_gene: NA
abundance: NA
CDR3nt: TGCGCCAGCAGCTTGGCACGGGACACTGAAGCTTTCTTT
CDR3aa: CASSLARDTEAFF

v_gene: TRBV7-9
j_gene: TRBJ1-5
d_gene: TRBD1
abundance: NA
CDR3nt: TGTGCCAGCAGCTCAGGGGGTCTTCAGCCCCAGCATTTT
CDR3aa: CASSSGGLQPQHF

v_gene: TRBV7-2
j_gene: TRBJ1-1
d_gene: NA
abundance: NA
CDR3nt: TGTGCCAGCAGCTCACGGGCCTCGGGGACTGAAGCTTTCTTT
CDR3aa: CASSSRASGTEAFF

v_gene: TRBV19
j_gene: TRBJ1-2
d_gene: NA
abundance: NA
CDR3nt: TGTGCCAGTAGTTCGCCACCGAATGGCGGCTACACCTTC
CDR3aa: CASSSPPNGGYTF

v_gene: TRBV6-6
j_gene: TRBJ1-1
d_gene: TRBD1
abundance: few
CDR3nt: TGTGCCAGCAGTTCGGGGACAGTGAACACTGAAGCTTTCTTT
CDR3aa: CASSSGTVNTEAFF

v_gene: TRBV11-3
j_gene: TRBJ2-5
d_gene: NA
abundance: NA
CDR3nt: TGTGCCAGCAGCTTAGCCCGGGGTTTGGATGAGACCCAGTACTTC
CDR3aa: CASSLARGLDETQYF

v_gene: TRBV2
j_gene: TRBJ1-1
d_gene: TRBD1
abundance: NA
CDR3nt: TGTGCCAGCAGCGACAGGGGGCTCATGAACACTGAAGCTTTCTTT
CDR3aa: CASSDRGLMNTEAFF

v_gene: TRBV6-4
j_gene: TRBJ2-3
d_gene: NA
abundance: NA
CDR3nt: TGTGCCAGCAGTGAGGAAGGCACAGATACGCAGTATTTT
CDR3aa: CASSEEGTDTQYF

v_gene: TRBV5-1
j_gene: TRBJ2-5
d_gene: TRBD2
abundance: NA
CDR3nt: TGCGCCAGCAGCACGGCCGGGACTAAGATAGAGACCCAGTACTTC
CDR3aa: CASSTAGTKIETQYF

v_gene: TRBV16
j_gene: TRBJ2-3
d_gene: NA
abundance: NA
CDR3nt: TGTGCCAGCAGCCCTGCAAAAGATACGCAGTATTTT
CDR3aa: CASSPAKDTQYF

v_gene: TRBV4-1
j_gene: TRBJ2-7
d_gene: NA
abundance: NA
CDR3nt: TGCGCCAGCAGCCCCTACCGGGGGCAGGCCTACGAGCAGTACTTC
CDR3aa: CASSPYRGQAYEQYF

v_gene: TRBV5-1
j_gene: TRBJ2-1
d_gene: NA
abundance: NA
CDR3nt: TGCGCCAGCAGCCTGACGGGTGGGGGGCCCACTGAGCAGTTCTTC
CDR3aa: CASSLTGGGPTEQFF

v_gene: TRBV19
j_gene: TRBJ1-1
d_gene: NA
abundance: NA
CDR3nt: TGTGCCAGTAGTATAATAGGGCGATCCCCTGAAGCTTTCTTT
CDR3aa: CASSIIGRSPEAFF

v_gene: TRBV5-1
j_gene: TRBJ1-5
d_gene: TRBD1
abundance: NA
CDR3nt: TGCGCCAGCAGCCCTGGACAGGCTTATAGCAATCAGCCCCAGCATTTT
CDR3aa: CASSPGQAYSNQPQHF

v_gene: TRBV7-3
j_gene: TRBJ2-3
d_gene: NA
abundance: NA
CDR3nt: TGTGCCAGCAGCTTCGGCCCATCCCAGAATACGCAGTATTTT
CDR3aa: CASSFGPSQNTQYF

v_gene: TRBV7-7
j_gene: TRBJ2-2
d_gene: TRBD2
abundance: NA
CDR3nt: TGTGCTAGCAGCCCCTTGCGGGGGGGCCCCGGGGAGCTGTTTTTT
CDR3aa: CASSPLRGGPGELFF

v_gene: TRBV27
j_gene: TRBJ2-3
d_gene: TRBD1
abundance: NA
CDR3nt: TGTGCCAGCAGTTTAGGTCCGGGACAGGGCTTTGCAGATACGCAGTATTTT
CDR3aa: CASSLGPGQGFADTQYF

v_gene: TRBV5-1
j_gene: TRBJ1-2
d_gene: NA
abundance: once
CDR3nt: TGCGCCAGCAGCACCGGACCAGGCAGCTATGGCTACACCTTC
CDR3aa: CASSTGPGSYGYTF